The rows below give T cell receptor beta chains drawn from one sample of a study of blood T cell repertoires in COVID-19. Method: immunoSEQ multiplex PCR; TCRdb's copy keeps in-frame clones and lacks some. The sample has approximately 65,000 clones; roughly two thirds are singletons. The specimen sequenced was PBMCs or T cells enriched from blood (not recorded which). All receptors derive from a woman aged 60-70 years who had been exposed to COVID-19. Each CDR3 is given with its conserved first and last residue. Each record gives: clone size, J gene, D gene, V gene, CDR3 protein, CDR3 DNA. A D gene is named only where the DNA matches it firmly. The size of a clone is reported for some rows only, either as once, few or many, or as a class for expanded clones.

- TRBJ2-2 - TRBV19 CASSMPGRNTGELFF TGTGCCAGTAGTATGCCCGGTAGGAACACCGGGGAGCTGTTTTTT
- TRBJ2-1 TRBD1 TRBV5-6 CASSPAGTGSNEQFF TGTGCCAGCAGCCCCGCCGGGACAGGGTCCAATGAGCAGTTCTTC
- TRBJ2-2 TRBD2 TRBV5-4 CASSFKAGVNTGELFF TGTGCCAGCAGCTTTAAAGCGGGAGTGAACACCGGGGAGCTGTTTTTT
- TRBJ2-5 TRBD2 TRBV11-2 CASSEEGAGDLVTQYF TGTGCCAGCAGCGAAGAAGGAGCGGGGGACCTAGTGACCCAGTACTTC
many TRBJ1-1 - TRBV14 CASSPPPGTTNTEAFF TGTGCCAGCAGCCCCCCCCCTGGGACAACGAACACTGAAGCTTTCTTT
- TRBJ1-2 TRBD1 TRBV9 CASSPRDSHNYGYTF TGTGCCAGCAGCCCCCGGGACAGCCATAACTATGGCTACACCTTC
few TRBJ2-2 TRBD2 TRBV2 CASSRLSGGAGGELFF TGTGCCAGCAGTCGTCTTAGCGGGGGGGCCGGCGGGGAGCTGTTTTTT
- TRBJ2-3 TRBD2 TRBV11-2 CASSLDPASGGTDTQYF TGTGCCAGCAGCTTAGATCCCGCTAGCGGGGGCACAGATACGCAGTATTTT
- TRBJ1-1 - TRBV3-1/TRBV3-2 CASSQRLGQTEAFF TGTGCCAGCAGCCAACGTTTGGGACAAACTGAAGCTTTCTTT
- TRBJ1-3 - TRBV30 CAWNGGEGNTIYF TGTGCCTGGAATGGCGGGGAAGGAAACACCATATATTTT
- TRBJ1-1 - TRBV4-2 CASSQEETPNTEAFF TGTGCCAGCAGCCAAGAGGAGACGCCTAACACTGAAGCTTTCTTT
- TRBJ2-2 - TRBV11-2 CASSSGLNTGELFF TGTGCCAGCAGCTCGGGTCTAAACACCGGGGAGCTGTTTTTT
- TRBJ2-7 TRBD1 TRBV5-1 CASSLDGTGLQQYF TGCGCCAGCAGCTTGGACGGGACAGGACTTCAGCAGTACTTC
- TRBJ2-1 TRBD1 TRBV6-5 CASRRDRAYNEQFF TGTGCCAGCAGAAGAGACAGGGCCTACAATGAGCAGTTCTTC
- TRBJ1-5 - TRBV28 CASSSIDRPPYSNQPQHF TGTGCCAGCAGTTCGATCGACAGGCCGCCTTATAGCAATCAGCCCCAGCATTTT
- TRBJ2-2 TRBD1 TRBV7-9 CAGVGQGATGELFF TGTGCCGGTGTGGGACAGGGGGCGACCGGGGAGCTGTTTTTT
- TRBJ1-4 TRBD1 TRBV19 CASSDLARGPEKLFF TGTGCCAGTAGTGATCTGGCCAGGGGGCCTGAAAAACTGTTTTTT
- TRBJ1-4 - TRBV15 CATNTIRATNEKLFF TGTGCCACCAATACAATCAGGGCAACTAATGAAAAACTGTTTTTT
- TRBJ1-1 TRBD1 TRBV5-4 CASSFENRGPNTEAFF TGTGCCAGCAGCTTCGAGAACAGGGGGCCCAACACTGAAGCTTTCTTT
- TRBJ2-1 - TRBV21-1 CASSIRQGVGSGASYNEQFF -
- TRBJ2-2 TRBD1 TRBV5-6 CASSELGQGADTGELFF TGTGCCAGCAGCGAACTGGGACAGGGTGCGGACACCGGGGAGCTGTTTTTT
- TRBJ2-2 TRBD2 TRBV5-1 CASSHRSGRADTGELFF TGCGCCAGCAGCCATCGTAGCGGGAGGGCCGACACCGGGGAGCTGTTTTTT
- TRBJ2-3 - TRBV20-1 CRPSGSDTQYF TGCAGGCCATCGGGTTCGGATACGCAGTATTTT
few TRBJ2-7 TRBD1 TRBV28 CASSRQGGSYEQYF TGTGCCAGCAGCCGACAGGGGGGCTCCTACGAGCAGTACTTC
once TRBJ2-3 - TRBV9 CASSVAVSTDTQYF TGTGCCAGCAGCGTAGCGGTAAGCACAGATACGCAGTATTTT
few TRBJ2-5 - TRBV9 CASSVAETQYF TGTGCCAGCAGCGTAGCGGAGACCCAGTACTTC
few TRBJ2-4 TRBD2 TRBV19 CASLSSGRAGSKNIQYF TGTGCCAGTCTGAGTAGCGGGAGGGCCGGATCCAAAAACATTCAGTACTTC
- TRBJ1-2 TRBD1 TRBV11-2 CASSPQSIDRGHGYTF TGTGCCAGCAGCCCCCAATCCATAGACAGGGGGCATGGCTACACCTTC
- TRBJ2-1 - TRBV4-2 CASSQDAGINNEQFF TGTGCCAGCAGCCAAGATGCGGGGATCAACAATGAGCAGTTCTTC
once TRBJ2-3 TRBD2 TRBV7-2 CASSSPLRAGGTDTQYF TGTGCCAGCAGCTCCCCATTAAGAGCGGGAGGGACAGATACGCAGTATTTT
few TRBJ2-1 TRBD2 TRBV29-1 CSVQLAGGSSYNEQFF TGCAGCGTTCAACTAGCGGGAGGTAGCTCCTACAATGAGCAGTTCTTC
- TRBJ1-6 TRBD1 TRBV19 CASSIRTGGASSPLHF TGTGCCAGTAGTATCCGAACAGGGGGCGCGTCATCACCCCTCCACTTT
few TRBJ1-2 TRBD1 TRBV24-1 CATSDPGQGLWGYTF TGTGCCACCAGTGACCCGGGACAGGGTTTATGGGGCTACACCTTC
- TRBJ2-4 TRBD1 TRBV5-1 CASSWGDRDQNIQYF TGCGCCAGCAGCTGGGGGGACAGGGACCAAAACATTCAGTACTTC
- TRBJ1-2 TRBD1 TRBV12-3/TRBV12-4 CASSGTGGNGYTF TGTGCCAGCAGTGGGACAGGGGGAAATGGCTACACCTTC
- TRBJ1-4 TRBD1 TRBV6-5 CASSNNRGSPEKLFF TGTGCCAGCAGTAATAACAGGGGATCGCCCGAAAAACTGTTTTTT
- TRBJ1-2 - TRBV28 CASSLGPGVRYGYTF TGTGCCAGCAGTTTGGGTCCAGGGGTTAGGTATGGCTACACCTTC
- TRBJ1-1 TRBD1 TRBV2 CASRTVGQGNTEAFF TGTGCCAGCAGGACTGTCGGACAGGGCAACACTGAAGCTTTCTTT
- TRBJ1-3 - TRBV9 CASSAGGSSGNTIYF TGTGCCAGCAGCGCCGGAGGGAGCTCTGGAAACACCATATATTTT
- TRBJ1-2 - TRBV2 CASGRTNYGYTF TGTGCCAGCGGCCGGACAAACTATGGCTACACCTTC
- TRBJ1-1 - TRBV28 CASRLIQGMNTEAFF TGTGCCAGCAGATTGATTCAGGGAATGAACACTGAAGCTTTCTTT
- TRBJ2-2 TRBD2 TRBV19 CASRRGGTGELFF TGTGCCAGTAGGCGGGGGGGCACCGGGGAGCTGTTTTTT
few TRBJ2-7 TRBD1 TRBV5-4 CASSSRDRGSYEQYF TGTGCCAGCAGCTCCCGGGACAGGGGGTCGTACGAGCAGTACTTC